A single sample is the source of the 4 T cell receptor beta chains below, sequenced in a study of neurological immune-mediated disorders. TCRdb analysed the 5' RACE reads with MiXCR anew, one entry per CDR3 protein. The table lists 57,000 or so distinct CDR3 sequences, more than 9.5% of them singletons. The sequencing sample was made of PBMCs. The receptors derive from a man aged 60-69 years in good health.

This clonotype was seen repeatedly, ten times or more. This chain joins TRBV12-3 or TRBV12-4 and TRBJ2-1, with D uncertain. The CDR3 loop spans 10 amino acids. The ends were cut back, 3 bases at V and 10 bases at J, with 4 bases in the middle. CDR3 residues: CASSFREQFF. Here the CDR3 DNA reads TGTGCCAGCAGTTTCAGGGAGCAGTTCTTC.

V usage is TRBV18 and J usage is TRBJ2-6; 7 nucleotides agree with TRBD2. Trimming cost V 1 base and J 2 bases; bases outside gene matches: 8. Germline loops: CDR1 KGHSH, CDR2 LQKENI. This CDR3 has 18 residues. The CDR3 coding sequence is TGTGCCAGCTCACCACAAGTAGTGGCGGGGGCTGGGGCCAACGTCCTGACTTTC. It encodes CASSPQVVAGAGANVLTF.

This clonotype was recorded at least ten times. The V and J genes are TRBV5-1 and TRBJ1-6; D is perhaps TRBD1 (5 bases). The germline CDR1 and CDR2 sequences are SGHRS and YFSETQ. This CDR3 has 13 residues. V was pared by 2 bases and J by 10 bases, with 10 bases between. As DNA, the CDR3 is TGCGCCAGCAGCTTTGACAGTAAATCACCCCTCCACTTT. Translation gives CASSFDSKSPLHF.

This clonotype has at least ten counts. V is TRBV28 and J is TRBJ2-7; maybe TRBD2 (5 bases). The V and J ends lost 7 bases and 6 bases respectively, with 19 bases between them. The germline gives CDR1 MDHEN, CDR2 SYDVKM. There are 14 residues in the CDR3. As DNA, the CDR3 is TGTGCCAGCACCCCGGGTAGCGCCAGACCCGAGCAGTACTTC. Its translation is CASTPGSARPEQYF.